One and the same sample provided the 6 T cell receptor beta chains below, sequenced in a study of post-analysis software for immune sequencing data. Study-level findings and limits: Five or six TRBV segments, including TRBV5-6, TRBV5-1 and TRBV20-1, were more frequent in patients than controls.

Unique molecular identifiers tagged the TCR beta cDNA libraries. TCRdb recomputed calls from the PCR reads with MiXCR, one row per CDR3 protein. The sample holds some 260,000 distinct CDR3 sequences, about 38% seen once. Their specific antigens are unknown. The specimen sequenced was blood. The source of these receptors is a girl aged 5-17 years with multiple sclerosis.

This clonotype came up many times. The chain combines TRBV4-1 with TRBJ2-5, with D tentatively TRBD2 (6 bases). The V end was cut by 3 bases, the J end by 5 bases, with 10 bases between. The CDR3 extends over 13 amino acids. Germline assignment: CDR1 MGHRA and CDR2 YSYEKL. Written as DNA, the CDR3 is TGCGCCAGCAGCCAGGGACTCACGGAGACCCAGTACTTC. Translated, it gives CASSQGLTETQYF.

This clonotype was seen at least ten times. The V and J genes are TRBV6-1 and TRBJ2-7, with D possibly being TRBD2 (5 bases). The CDR3 is made up of 13 amino acids. Germline CDR1 reads MNHNS; CDR2 reads SASEGT. The germline V and J ends were trimmed by 6 bases and 2 bases, with 11 bases remaining between them. DNA for the CDR3: TGTGCCAGCAGCAGACTACTAACCTACGAGCAGTACTTC. Encoded protein: CASSRLLTYEQYF.

The chain's CDR3 is CASSPTGGGDEQYF. Here the CDR3 DNA reads TGCGCCAGCAGCCCGACAGGGGGCGGAGACGAGCAGTACTTC. This chain uses TRBV5-1 with TRBJ2-7, with 10 bases fitting TRBD1. V lost 4 bases and J lost 5; bases outside the gene matches: 6. Germline V gene sequence: CDR1 SGHRS, CDR2 YFSETQ. The CDR3 has 14 residues.

This clonotype showed up many times. V is TRBV9 and J is TRBJ2-3, with D possibly being TRBD1 or TRBD2 (5 bases each). CDR1 is SGDLS, CDR2 YYNGEE, per germline. Trimming took 0 bases from V and 0 from J, leaving 14 bases between them. This CDR3 region has 17 residues. CDR3 loop: CASSVVGRNPSTDTQYF. CDR3 sequence (DNA): TGTGCCAGCAGCGTAGTGGGACGAAACCCTAGCACAGATACGCAGTATTTT.

This clonotype was counted at least ten times. CDR3 in DNA: TGTGCCACCAGCACCGATAAGGGGTACAATCAGCCCCAGCATTTT. It is translated as CATSTDKGYNQPQHF. The V call is TRBV15, the J call TRBJ1-5; weak D call: TRBD1 (5 bases). The V and J ends lost 4 bases and 3 bases respectively, with 13 bases between them. This CDR3 is built from 15 residues. The germline V gene encodes CDR1 LNHNV and CDR2 YYDKDF (reference sequence).

V usage is TRBV4-1 and J usage is TRBJ2-1, with D perhaps TRBD2 (7 bases). V lost 0 bases and J 10 bases, leaving 22 bases between the germline ends. Germline V gene lookup returns CDR1 MGHRA and CDR2 YSYEKL. The CDR3 has 17 residues. The DNA for the CDR3 is TGCGCCAGCAGCCAAGAATATGGGGGGGGGCTCGTCGGGGAGCAGTTCTTC. Its protein product is CASSQEYGGGLVGEQFF.